The next 19 T cell receptor beta chains were all read from a single sample in a study of shared clonotypes between healthy human individuals. Here immunoSEQ multiplex PCR was the method, and the copy in TCRdb shows in-frame clones only, minus some. This sample yields approximately 2.4 million clones, of which nearly 97% are seen a single time; roughly 0.13% belongs to the top ten. Sequenced input: naive CD4+ T cells sorted from blood. Subset given: CD45RA+ positively selected. The receptors were sampled from a man younger than 30 in good health.

The J gene is TRBJ2-7, the V gene TRBV27, with 13 positions matching TRBD2. Germline V CDR1 and CDR2: MNHEY, SMNVEV (reference sequence). The J segment lost 3 bases and the V segment lost 5 bases, leaving 10 bases of the junction unmatched. The length of the CDR3 is 17 residues. The CDR3 protein is CASSATGLAGDNYEQYF. CDR3 DNA sequence: TGTGCCAGCAGTGCCACCGGACTAGCGGGAGATAACTACGAGCAGTACTTC.

The J gene is TRBJ2-5, the V gene TRBV6-5; D not certain. This CDR3 region has 14 residues. V lost 5 bases and J lost 0, with 10 bases in between. Looked up from germline, CDR1 is MNHEY and CDR2 is SVGAGI. CDR3 region: CASSTQRYQETQYF. The CDR3 DNA follows: TGTGCCAGCAGTACCCAGAGGTACCAAGAGACCCAGTACTTC.

The chain recombines TRBV25-1 with TRBJ1-6; tentatively, D is TRBD1 (5 bases). With 6 bases removed from V and 16 bases from J, the gap between germline ends came to 22 bases. The CDR3 runs 14 residues. Germline V gives CDR1 MGHDK, CDR2 SYGVNS. CDR3 nucleotides: TGTGCCAGCAGATCCGAGGGGATCGGGGCAATACTCCACTTT. Protein product: CASRSEGIGAILHF.

The chain links TRBV5-1 to TRBJ2-5; possibly TRBD2 for D (6 bases). V was clipped by 2 bases and J by 7 bases, with 15 bases between them. The germline gives CDR1 SGHRS, CDR2 YFSETQ. The CDR3 is made up of 14 amino acids. CDR3 DNA: TGCGCCAGCAGCTTCGGACGGGAGTTGGGGACCCAGTACTTC. Residues: CASSFGRELGTQYF.

On this clone itself: The same CDR3 arises from other DNA sequences in this sample as well. This rearrangement joins TRBV2 to TRBJ1-1; a possible D gene is TRBD1 (5 bases). V lost 2 bases and J 5 bases, leaving 9 bases between the germline ends. Looked up from germline, CDR1 is SNHLY and CDR2 is FYNNEI. The CDR3 runs to 13 residues. In DNA, the CDR3 is TGTGCCAGCAGTGAATTAGGGGAGACTGAAGCTTTCTTT. The encoded protein is CASSELGETEAFF.

V gene TRBV11-2 combines with J gene TRBJ1-3; D ambiguous. Germline V CDR1 and CDR2: SGHAT, FQNNGV. V was shortened by 5 bases and J by 2 bases, with 4 bases between the two germline ends. This CDR3 is 12 amino acids long. In nucleotides, the CDR3 is TGTGCCAGCAGCCCCCCTGGAAACACCATATATTTT. Its translation: CASSPPGNTIYF.

Of note for this clone: Other DNA sequences in the sample encode the same CDR3. The J gene is TRBJ2-7, the V gene TRBV4-3; no reliable D call. The CDR3 sequence is 13 residues long. The V and J ends lost 0 bases and 2 bases respectively, with 5 bases between them. The germline V gene encodes CDR1 LGHNA and CDR2 YSLEER. CDR3 protein: CASSQDLTYEQYF. CDR3 bases: TGCGCCAGCAGCCAAGATCTAACCTACGAGCAGTACTTC.

On this clone: Other DNA sequences within the sample encode an identical CDR3. CDR3 sequence (DNA): TGCGCCAGCAGCTTAGCAGGGACGGAGACCCAGTACTTC. This gives the protein CASSLAGTETQYF. This chain links TRBV5-1 with TRBJ2-5; D possibly uses TRBD1 or TRBD2 (5 bases each). CDR3 length equals 13 residues. The germline gives CDR1 SGHRS, CDR2 YFSETQ. Trimming left V 2 bases short and J 5 bases short, with 10 bases between.

CDR3 nucleotides: TGTGCCAGCGGATTATTGTTGCAGCAAAATGGCTACACCTTC. This codes for CASGLLLQQNGYTF. The chain recombines TRBV6-5 with TRBJ1-2, with D uncertain. Deletions cut 8 bases from V and 6 bases from J, with 19 bases between. The CDR3 has 14 residues. Germline V gives CDR1 MNHEY, CDR2 SVGAGI.

Regarding this clone: A junction end diverges from the germline sequence, so it may reflect a read error. The chain combines TRBV7-2 with TRBJ2-7, with D tentatively TRBD2 (5 bases). From germline, CDR1 is SGHTA and CDR2 FQGNSA. The CDR3 consists of 14 residues. For the CDR3, the DNA is TGTGCCAGCATCTTATTAACGGGGAGCTACGAGCAGTACTTC. The encoded protein is CASILLTGSYEQYF.

The chain is built from TRBV30 and TRBJ1-6; D is unresolved. The V gene lost 0 bases and the J gene lost 7 bases, with 10 bases spanning the gap. The CDR3 extends over 14 amino acids. Germline V CDR1 and CDR2: GTSNPN, SVGIG (reference sequence). The CDR3 loop reads CAWSVGASNSPLHF. The CDR3 DNA is TGTGCCTGGAGTGTTGGAGCCTCGAATTCACCCCTCCACTTT. The full variable domain, in which reference TRBV30 and TRBJ1-6 provide the parts outside the CDR3, is SQTIHQWPATLVQPVGSPLSLECTVEGTSNPNLYWYRQAAGRGLQLLFYSVGIGQISSEVPQNLSASRPQDRQFILSSKKLLLSDSGFYLCAWSVGASNSPLHFGNGTRLTVT.

The chain uses TRBV2 and TRBJ2-1; no clear D. Trimming took off 3 bases at V and 4 bases at J, with 10 bases between the two ends. CDR1 and CDR2 from the germline V gene are SNHLY and FYNNEI. The CDR3 runs 14 residues. CDR3 DNA: TGTGCCAGCAGTGACTGGAACAGATACAATGAGCAGTTCTTC. Residues: CASSDWNRYNEQFF.

About this clone: The same CDR3 can be traced to other DNA sequences in this sample. The chain couples TRBV2 to TRBJ2-5, with 10 bases matching TRBD2. This CDR3 spans 14 amino acids. The V and J ends lost 5 bases and 3 bases, in that order; junction bases with no gene match: 3. Germline V gene data show CDR1 as SNHLY and CDR2 as FYNNEI. CDR3 nucleotides: TGTGCCAGCAGTCGTGGACTAGCGGAAGAGACCCAGTACTTC. Its translation is CASSRGLAEETQYF.

This clone was detected only once. The V gene is TRBV7-9, the J gene TRBJ1-1; 8 bases match TRBD1. In germline, CDR1 is SEHNR, CDR2 FQNEAQ (reference sequence). J gave up 0 bases and V 6 bases, and 12 bases lay outside the gene matches. This CDR3 has 17 residues. The CDR3 sequence is CASSQLGTGFMNTEAFF. The CDR3 DNA reads as TGTGCCAGCAGTCAACTTGGGACAGGATTTATGAACACTGAAGCTTTCTTT.

This clone was observed a single time. The chain joins TRBV11-3 to TRBJ1-1; D is unclear. The germline CDR1 and CDR2 sequences are SGHNT and YENEEA. Trimming removed 8 bases at V and 5 bases at J, with 12 bases between. The CDR3 sequence is 12 residues long. CDR3 bases: TGTGCCAGCGGCCAGGATGGAACTGAAGCTTTCTTT. Protein sequence: CASGQDGTEAFF.

The gene calls are TRBV5-1 and TRBJ2-5, with D perhaps TRBD1 (5 bases). Germline CDR1 and CDR2: SGHRS and YFSETQ. CDR3 length: 17 residues. V was clipped by 3 bases and J by 4 bases, with 22 bases between them. DNA of the CDR3: TGCGCCAGCAGCTCCAACCCTCTTGGAGTTGGGGCAGAGACCCAGTACTTC. Translating it yields CASSSNPLGVGAETQYF. Full variable domain (outside the CDR3, taken from reference TRBV5-1 and TRBJ2-5): KAGVTQTPRYLIKTRGQQVTLSCSPISGHRSVSWYQQTPGQGLQFLFEYFSETQRNKGNFPGRFSGRQFSNSRSEMNVSTLELGDSALYLCASSSNPLGVGAETQYFGPGTRLLVL.

The V and J genes are TRBV28 and TRBJ1-5, with D unresolved. Germline V CDR1 and CDR2: MDHEN, SYDVKM. This CDR3 is 13 amino acids long. Trimming cost V 10 bases and J 7 bases, with 17 bases left between them. CDR3 nucleotides: TGTGCCACCCTCCGGGTGGGTGGCCAGCCCCAGCATTTT. It codes for CATLRVGGQPQHF.

Worth noting for this clone: Other DNA sequences in this specimen translate into the identical CDR3. The chain links TRBV6-6 to TRBJ1-1; D ambiguous. Germline CDR1 and CDR2: MNHNY and SVGAGI (reference sequence). The CDR3 totals 11 residues. The V and J ends lost 6 bases and 2 bases respectively, with 4 bases between them. The CDR3 loop reads CASSGNTEAFF. In DNA, the CDR3 is TGTGCCAGCAGCGGTAACACTGAAGCTTTCTTT.

V usage is TRBV6-5 and J usage is TRBJ1-2, with D perhaps TRBD1 (5 bases). Trimming removed 0 bases from V and 4 bases from J, with 12 bases in between. The germline gives CDR1 MNHEY, CDR2 SVGAGI. This CDR3 is built from 15 residues. In DNA, the CDR3 is TGTGCCAGCAGTTACTCGACGGGGGAGACCTATGGCTACACCTTC. Residues: CASSYSTGETYGYTF.